Following are 18 T cell receptor beta chains from one sample sequenced in a study of shared clonotypes between healthy human individuals. CD45RO-negative, CCR7-positively selected cells formed the naive CD8 fraction, excluding terminally differentiated effector memory CD45RA+ cells. Some clones are missing from TCRdb's copy, which holds only in-frame ones; the method was immunoSEQ multiplex PCR. The table records about 580,000 clones, nearly 98% of them present only once. Sequencing was done on a sample of naive CD8+ T cells sorted from blood. The receptors stem from a man aged 30-40 years in good health.

This clone was seen a single time. V gene TRBV21-1 combines with J gene TRBJ2-1; the table's D call, TRBD2, has no DNA check behind it. TRBV21-1 is labeled a pseudogene. This CDR3 is built from 16 residues. Here the CDR3 reads CASSKWWRRAYNEQFF. CDR3 nucleotides: TGTGCCAGCAGCAAATGGTGGAGGCGGGCCTACAATGAGCAGTTCTTC.

V is TRBV6-5 and J is TRBJ2-7; possibly TRBD1 for D (5 bases). This CDR3 is 15 amino acids long. V was clipped by 1 base and J by 5 bases, with 15 bases between them. Germline lookup yields CDR1 MNHEY and CDR2 SVGAGI. CDR3 in amino acids: CASSYLAGSTDEQYF. CDR3 nucleotide sequence: TGTGCCAGCAGTTACTTGGCAGGGTCCACGGACGAGCAGTACTTC.

This chain connects TRBV2 to TRBJ1-5; D may be TRBD1 (6 bases). The CDR3 length is 15 residues. V was pared by 6 bases and J by 11 bases, with 23 bases between. Germline V lookup: CDR1 SNHLY, CDR2 FYNNEI. The CDR3 loop is CASSARTEAVGAQHF. CDR3 coding DNA: TGTGCCAGCAGCGCACGGACAGAGGCGGTTGGGGCCCAGCATTTT.

V usage is TRBV5-4 and J usage is TRBJ2-2; D remains ambiguous. CDR3 length: 12 amino acids. V lost 1 base and J 6 bases, leaving 4 bases between the germline ends. Per the germline V gene, CDR1 is SGHNT and CDR2 is YYREEE (reference sequence). In DNA, the CDR3 is TGTGCCAGCAGCTTGATCGCCGGGGAGCTGTTTTTT. Amino acid sequence: CASSLIAGELFF. Full variable domain (missing parts from reference TRBV5-4 and TRBJ2-2): ETGVTQSPTHLIKTRGQQVTLRCSSQSGHNTVSWYQQALGQGPQFIFQYYREEENGRGNFPPRFSGLQFPNYSSELNVNALELDDSALYLCASSLIAGELFFGEGSRLTVL.

The chain recombines TRBV27 with TRBJ2-1, with no clear D. V dropped 3 bases and J dropped 7 bases, with 19 bases sitting between them. Per the germline V gene, CDR1 is MNHEY and CDR2 is SMNVEV (reference sequence). The CDR3 runs to 16 residues. The CDR3 DNA is TGTGCCAGCAGTTTGTTTCGTCAAGCCGAGGATAATGAGCAGTTCTTC. It yields the protein CASSLFRQAEDNEQFF.

The rearrangement joins TRBV5-6 to TRBJ2-7; the match to TRBD1 covers 9 bases. Germline V gives CDR1 SGHDT, CDR2 YYEEEE. With V trimmed by 4 bases and J by 2 bases, 7 bases remained unmatched. This CDR3 contains 15 residues. The CDR3, as DNA: TGTGCCAGCAGCCGATTGGACAGGGGAGCCTACGAGCAGTACTTC. Amino acids: CASSRLDRGAYEQYF.

This chain connects TRBV27 to TRBJ2-1; 11 bases line up with TRBD2. The CDR3 is 14 amino acids. The trim removed 3 bases at V and 8 bases at J, leaving 3 bases unmatched. CDR1 is MNHEY and CDR2 is SMNVEV in the germline V gene (reference sequence). The CDR3 sequence is CASSFTSGGDEQFF. Here the CDR3 DNA reads TGTGCCAGCAGTTTCACTAGCGGGGGAGATGAGCAGTTCTTC.

The V gene is TRBV25-1, the J gene TRBJ1-1, with D perhaps TRBD1 (6 bases). This CDR3 contains 11 residues. With 8 bases removed from V and 11 bases from J, the gap between germline ends came to 15 bases. CDR1 and CDR2 from the germline V gene are MGHDK and SYGVNS. DNA of the CDR3: TGTGCCAGCGGCGCCTGGACAGTTGCTTTCTTT. Translation gives CASGAWTVAFF.

The V gene is TRBV7-2, the J gene TRBJ1-1, with D tentatively TRBD1 (5 bases). This CDR3 has 14 amino acids. Trimming left V 5 bases short and J 3 bases short, with 13 bases between. The V gene's germline CDR1 is SGHTA and CDR2 FQGNSA. The CDR3 reads CASSPAWGDTEAFF. The CDR3 DNA is TGTGCCAGCAGCCCCGCCTGGGGGGACACTGAAGCTTTCTTT. Combining the CDR3 with reference TRBV7-2 and TRBJ1-1 gives the whole variable domain GAGVSQSPSNKVTEKGKDVELRCDPISGHTALYWYRQSLGQGLEFLIYFQGNSAPDKSGLPSDRFSAERTGGSVSTLTIQRTQQEDSAVYLCASSPAWGDTEAFFGQGTRLTVV.

This chain joins TRBV28 and TRBJ2-7; 8 positions match TRBD2. The germline gives CDR1 MDHEN, CDR2 SYDVKM. V shed 10 bases, J shed 0 bases, and the junction held 11 bases outside the gene matches. The CDR3 covers 15 residues. The CDR3 DNA reads as TGTGCCACCGCCGTTGGGCGGGAGGACTCCTACGAGCAGTACTTC. It translates to CATAVGREDSYEQYF.

CDR3 nucleotides: TGTGCCAGCAGCCGGGTGGGACCGGCGGGCGGCTACACCTTC. Protein sequence: CASSRVGPAGGYTF. This chain uses TRBV14 with TRBJ1-2, with a possible D match to TRBD1 (5 bases). Trimming pared 4 bases from V and 8 bases from J, leaving 17 bases between. The CDR3 is 14 amino acids. The V gene's germline CDR1 is SGHDN and CDR2 FVKESK. The entire variable domain, with the rest obtained from reference TRBV14 and TRBJ1-2, is as follows: EAGVTQFPSHSVIEKGQTVTLRCDPISGHDNLYWYRRVMGKEIKFLLHFVKESKQDESGMPNNRFLAERTGGTYSTLKVQPAELEDSGVYFCASSRVGPAGGYTFGSGTRLTVV.

J is TRBJ2-3 and V is TRBV30; either TRBD1 or TRBD2 may supply D (5 bases each). The CDR3 is 14 amino acids. V was trimmed by 1 base and J by 1 base, leaving 9 bases between them. Germline assignment: CDR1 GTSNPN and CDR2 SVGIG (reference sequence). CDR3 sequence (DNA): TGTGCCTGGAGTGAACGGGACGGCACAGATACGCAGTATTTT. It encodes CAWSERDGTDTQYF.

The chain couples TRBV15 to TRBJ2-7; no reliable D call. The CDR3 runs 13 residues. The germline gives CDR1 LNHNV, CDR2 YYDKDF (reference sequence). Between the trimmed V and J ends, which lost 1 base and 5 bases, there was a span of 9 bases. Written as DNA, the CDR3 is TGTGCCACCAGCAGAGGTCGGCTAAACGAGCAGTACTTC. Translated: CATSRGRLNEQYF. Combining the CDR3 with reference TRBV15 and TRBJ2-7 gives the whole variable domain DAMVIQNPRYQVTQFGKPVTLSCSQTLNHNVMYWYQQKSSQAPKLLFHYYDKDFNNEADTPDNFQSRRPNTSFCFLDIRSPGLGDTAMYLCATSRGRLNEQYFGPGTRLTVT.

This chain links TRBV25-1 with TRBJ2-3; no definite D call. CDR3 length equals 13 residues. Germline CDR1 is MGHDK and CDR2 is SYGVNS. Trimming shortened V by 10 bases and J by 5 bases, and 16 bases separated the two germline ends. The CDR3 region is CATTVGLGDTQYF. CDR3 sequence (DNA): TGTGCCACCACCGTGGGGTTAGGAGATACGCAGTATTTT.

The chain combines TRBV15 with TRBJ2-5, with TRBD2 identical over 8 bases. CDR3 length: 15 residues. V lost 2 bases, J lost 5 bases, and 7 bases stayed unmatched. Looked up from germline, CDR1 is LNHNV and CDR2 is YYDKDF (reference sequence). In nucleotides, the CDR3 is TGTGCCACCAGCAGAACGGGACTAGTAGTTGAGACCCAGTACTTC. Translating gives CATSRTGLVVETQYF.

The chain employs TRBV7-9 and TRBJ2-3, with TRBD2 matching 12 bases. Losses at the gene ends were 5 bases for V and 5 bases for J; bases not matched to a gene: 11. This CDR3 region has 17 residues. Germline CDR1 SEHNR, CDR2 FQNEAQ (reference sequence). CDR3 protein: CASSPLASGRAGDTQYF. The CDR3 region has the DNA TGTGCCAGCAGCCCCCTGGCTAGCGGGAGGGCCGGAGATACGCAGTATTTT.

J is TRBJ2-7 and V is TRBV5-4, with 8 bases lining up with TRBD1. Looked up from germline, CDR1 is SGHNT and CDR2 is YYREEE (reference sequence). The CDR3 covers 14 residues. Losses at the gene ends were 2 bases for V and 4 bases for J; bases not matched to a gene: 5. The CDR3 bases are TGTGCCAGCAGCTTCGGCAGGGGGCCGTACGAGCAGTACTTC. Its protein is CASSFGRGPYEQYF.

This clone appeared once. The rearrangement uses TRBV29-1 and TRBJ2-3, with 14 bases that match TRBD2. The germline gives CDR1 SQVTM, CDR2 ANQGSEA. The CDR3 spans 19 residues. Germline trimming cut 1 base from V and 3 bases from J; bases unmatched to any gene: 12. The CDR3 region is CSVEGYGTSGRLGTDTQYF. Written as DNA, the CDR3 is TGCAGCGTTGAAGGCTACGGGACTAGCGGGAGACTGGGGACAGATACGCAGTATTTT.